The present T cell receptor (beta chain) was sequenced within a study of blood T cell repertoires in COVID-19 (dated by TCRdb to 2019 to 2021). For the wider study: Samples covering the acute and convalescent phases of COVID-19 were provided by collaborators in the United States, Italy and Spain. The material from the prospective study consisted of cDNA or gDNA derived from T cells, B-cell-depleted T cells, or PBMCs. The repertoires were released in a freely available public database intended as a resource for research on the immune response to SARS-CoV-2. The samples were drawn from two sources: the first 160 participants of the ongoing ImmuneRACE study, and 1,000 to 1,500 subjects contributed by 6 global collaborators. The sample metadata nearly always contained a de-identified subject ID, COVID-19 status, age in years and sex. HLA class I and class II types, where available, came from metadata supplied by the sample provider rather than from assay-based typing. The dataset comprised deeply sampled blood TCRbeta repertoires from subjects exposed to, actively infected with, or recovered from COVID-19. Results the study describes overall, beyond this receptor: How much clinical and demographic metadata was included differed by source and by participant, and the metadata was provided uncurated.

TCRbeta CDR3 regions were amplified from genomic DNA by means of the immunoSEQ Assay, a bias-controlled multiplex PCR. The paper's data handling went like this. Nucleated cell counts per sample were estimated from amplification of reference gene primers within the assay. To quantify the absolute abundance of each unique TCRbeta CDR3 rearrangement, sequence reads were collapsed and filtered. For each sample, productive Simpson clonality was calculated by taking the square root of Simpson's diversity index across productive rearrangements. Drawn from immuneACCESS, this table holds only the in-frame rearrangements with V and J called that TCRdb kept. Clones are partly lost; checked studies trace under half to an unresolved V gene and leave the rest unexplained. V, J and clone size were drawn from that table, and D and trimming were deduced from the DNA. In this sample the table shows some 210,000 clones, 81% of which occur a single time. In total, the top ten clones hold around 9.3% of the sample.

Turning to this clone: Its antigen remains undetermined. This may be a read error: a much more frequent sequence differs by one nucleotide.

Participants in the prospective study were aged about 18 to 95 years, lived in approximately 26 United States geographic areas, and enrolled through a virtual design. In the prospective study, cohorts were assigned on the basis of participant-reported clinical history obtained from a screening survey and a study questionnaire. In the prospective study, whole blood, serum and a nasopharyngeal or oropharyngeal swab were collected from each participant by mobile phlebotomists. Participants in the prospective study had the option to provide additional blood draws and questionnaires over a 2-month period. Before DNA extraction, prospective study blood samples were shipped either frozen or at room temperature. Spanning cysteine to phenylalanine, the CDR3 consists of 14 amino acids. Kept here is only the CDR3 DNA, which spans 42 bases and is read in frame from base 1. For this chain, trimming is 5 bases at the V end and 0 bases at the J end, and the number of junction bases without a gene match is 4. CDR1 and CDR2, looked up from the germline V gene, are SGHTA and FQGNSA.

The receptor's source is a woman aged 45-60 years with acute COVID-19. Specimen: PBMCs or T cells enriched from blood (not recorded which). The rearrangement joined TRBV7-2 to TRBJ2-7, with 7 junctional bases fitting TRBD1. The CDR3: CASSVTGNSYEQYF. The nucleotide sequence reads TGTGCCAGCAGCGTGACAGGGAACTCCTACGAGCAGTACTTC.